This is a list of T cell receptor beta chains from one sample in a study of T-cell reconstitution after alpha-beta-depleted transplantation in children. TCRdb processed the PCR reads anew with MiXCR; each CDR3 protein has one entry. The sample consists of around 200,000 distinct CDR3 sequences, under 20% of them appearing once. The sequencing here drew on PBMCs, mostly from graft donor cells, taken 360 days after TCRalphabeta/CD19-depleted stem cell transplant. These receptors all stem from a male patient between 2 and 10 years old who had a stem cell transplant for acute lymphoblastic leukemia, so the T cells may come from the graft donor. The CDR3 runs from the conserved cysteine through the conserved F or W. D genes are given only for firm matches. Clone size is stated in some rows and not others, as once, few, many or a class when expanded.

TRBD1,TRBV20-1,TRBJ1-3,-,TGCAGTGCTAGAGCCCGGGACAGGGCTGGGAACACCATATATTTT,CSARARDRAGNTIYF
-,TRBV12-3/TRBV12-4,TRBJ1-1,few,TGTGCCAGCAGTAAAGGGTGGATAGACACTGAAGCTTTCTTT,CASSKGWIDTEAFF
-,TRBV7-2,TRBJ2-1,-,TGTGCCACCGCTCTGGCCTACAATGAGCAGTTCTTC,CATALAYNEQFF
-,TRBV5-6,TRBJ2-5,few,TGTGCCAGCAGCTTGGAGTGGGGACGGAGAGAGACCCAGTACTTC,CASSLEWGRRETQYF
-,TRBV10-1,TRBJ2-5,-,TGCGCCAGCAGTGAGAACCGGGGGAAAGAGACCCAGTACTTC,CASSENRGKETQYF
-,TRBV29-1,TRBJ2-5,many,TGCAGCGTTGAACCACGGGGGACCCAGTACTTC,CSVEPRGTQYF
-,TRBV12-3/TRBV12-4,TRBJ2-1,many,TGTGCCAGCAGTCCCATGTATGAGCAGTTCTTC,CASSPMYEQFF
TRBD1,TRBV18,TRBJ1-1,-,TGTGCCAGCTCACCCGACGGAGGGGGCGACACTGAAGCTTTCTTT,CASSPDGGGDTEAFF
TRBD1,TRBV29-1,TRBJ1-1,-,TGCAGCGCCCTGGACAGGGCGAAAAACACTGAAGCTTTCTTT,CSALDRAKNTEAFF
-,TRBV6-5,TRBJ1-6,few,TGTGCCAGCAGTTACATGACAATCCCGGGAAATTCACCCCTCCACTTT,CASSYMTIPGNSPLHF
-,TRBV11-2,TRBJ1-4,-,TGTGCCAGCAGCTCCCTACGGGGGGAGCGGGAAAAACTGTTTTTT,CASSSLRGEREKLFF
-,TRBV20-1,TRBJ1-5,-,TGCAGCGTCTTGGGGGATAGCAATCAGCCCCAGCATTTT,CSVLGDSNQPQHF
-,TRBV21-1,TRBJ2-7,-,TGTGCCAGCACCCCGACGAGGGTGAACTACGAGCAGTACTTC,CASTPTRVNYEQYF
-,TRBV6-2/TRBV6-3,TRBJ2-3,few,TGTGCCAGCAGCTGGGGGGGCCTAAATACGCAGTATTTT,CASSWGGLNTQYF
TRBD1,TRBV27,TRBJ2-2,-,TGTGCCAGCAGTGACAGGGGGCCCGGGGAGCTGTTTTTT,CASSDRGPGELFF
-,TRBV12-3/TRBV12-4,TRBJ2-7,many,TGTGCCAGCAGTTTACGCAGGGGTAGCTCCTACGAGCAGTACTTC,CASSLRRGSSYEQYF
-,TRBV5-1,TRBJ2-2,-,TGCGCCAGCTTTACAGGGTCCGTCGTATCCGGGGAGCTGTTTTTT,CASFTGSVVSGELFF
-,TRBV20-1,TRBJ1-4,-,TGCAGTGCTAGAGATTTGAAAAGGGGGTCAACTAATGAAAAACTGTTTTTT,CSARDLKRGSTNEKLFF
TRBD1,TRBV10-2,TRBJ2-7,few,TGCGCCAGCAGTTTTGACAGGGTCATCTACGAGCAGTACTTC,CASSFDRVIYEQYF
-,TRBV11-2,TRBJ2-2,-,TGTGCCAGCAGCTCCGCTTACGGGCACGGGGACACCGGGGAGCTGTTTTTT,CASSSAYGHGDTGELFF
TRBD1,TRBV12-3/TRBV12-4,TRBJ1-5,many,TGTGCCAGCAGCCCTAGGGGACAGCAAGTCAATCAGCCCCAGCATTTT,CASSPRGQQVNQPQHF
-,TRBV5-1,TRBJ1-4,-,TGCGCCAGCAGCCCGGACACAACTAATGAAAAACTGTTTTTT,CASSPDTTNEKLFF
TRBD1,TRBV4-3,TRBJ1-4,-,TGCGCCAGCAGCCAGCGGGACAGGGGGCAAAGTGAAAAACTGTTTTTT,CASSQRDRGQSEKLFF
-,TRBV10-3,TRBJ2-1,-,TGTGCCATCAGTGAGTCGCCTAGCGATACCTACAATGAGCAGTTCTTC,CAISESPSDTYNEQFF
TRBD1,TRBV10-3,TRBJ2-3,many,TGTGCCATCAGCGGGACAGGCCTCACAGATACGCAGTATTTT,CAISGTGLTDTQYF
-,TRBV12-3/TRBV12-4,TRBJ2-6,few,TGTGCCAGCTGTACTAGTAACTCTGGGGCCAACGTCCTGACTTTC,CASCTSNSGANVLTF
-,TRBV30,TRBJ1-1,few,TGTGCCTGGATCGTGAGGGATTTAGCTTTCTTT,CAWIVRDLAFF
-,TRBV27,TRBJ2-2,few,TGTGCCAGCAGTGCCCCGGCCGGGTCCAACACCGGGGAGCTGTTTTTT,CASSAPAGSNTGELFF
-,TRBV6-4,TRBJ2-2,-,TGTGCCAGCAGTGCACTACCGACTTATGCGAACACCGGGGAGCTGTTTTTT,CASSALPTYANTGELFF
-,TRBV6-5,TRBJ2-3,few,TGTGCCAGCAGTTCCGCCCCAGGGGATACGCAGTATTTT,CASSSAPGDTQYF
-,TRBV6-5,TRBJ1-2,few,TGTGCCAGCAGTTACACTGGTGGGGGGGCCGACTATGGCTACACCTTC,CASSYTGGGADYGYTF
TRBD2,TRBV10-2,TRBJ2-2,many,TGCGCCAGCAGCCCCGGGAGAGGGAGGGGCACCGGGGAGCTGTTTTTT,CASSPGRGRGTGELFF
-,TRBV7-2,TRBJ2-7,few,TGTGCCAGCACCTCCTACGAGCAGTACTTC,CASTSYEQYF
TRBD1,TRBV6-1,TRBJ2-5,-,TGTGCCAGCAGCCATACTCCCGGGACAGGACGAGAGACCCAGTACTTC,CASSHTPGTGRETQYF
TRBD1,TRBV5-1,TRBJ2-5,few,TGCGCCAGCAGCCCCGACAGGGCGCAAGAGACCCAGTACTTC,CASSPDRAQETQYF
-,TRBV12-3/TRBV12-4,TRBJ2-2,-,TGTGCCAGCAGTTCCCCCACCACCGGGGAGCTGTTTTTT,CASSSPTTGELFF